This entry lists 18 T cell receptor beta chains sequenced from one sample in a study of blood T cell repertoires in COVID-19. TCRdb's copy holds only in-frame clones and misses some; the assay was immunoSEQ multiplex PCR. The sample contains a few hundred thousand clones, 84% of which appear only once. The sample taken for sequencing was peripheral blood. The receptors here all came from a woman aged 55-70 years who had recovered from COVID-19.

The chain is built from TRBV27 and TRBJ1-2, with TRBD1 matching 9 bases. V lost 6 bases, J lost 8 bases, and 10 bases stayed unmatched. Per the germline V gene, CDR1 is MNHEY and CDR2 is SMNVEV (reference sequence). This CDR3 comprises 14 residues. The CDR3 sequence is CASSPGQGSEGYTF. In nucleotides, the CDR3 is TGTGCCAGCAGCCCCGGACAGGGGAGTGAAGGCTACACCTTC.

The CDR3 DNA follows: TGTGCCAGTACCTTGGGACAGGGAGATTATAGCAATCAGCCCCAGCATTTT. This translates into CASTLGQGDYSNQPQHF. V usage is TRBV19 and J usage is TRBJ1-5; 9 bases fit TRBD1. CDR1 and CDR2 from the germline V gene are LNHDA and SQIVND (reference sequence). Trimming cost V 7 bases and J 0 bases; bases outside gene matches: 10. This CDR3 has 17 residues.

This chain links TRBV11-3 with TRBJ2-1; TRBD2 matches at 9 bases. Trimming removed 0 bases from V and 0 bases from J; junction bases left unmatched: 3. The CDR3 covers 17 residues. Germline V lookup: CDR1 SGHNT, CDR2 YENEEA. The DNA of the CDR3 is TGTGCCAGCAGCTTAGATACGCGGGGGGGCTCCTACAATGAGCAGTTCTTC. It translates to CASSLDTRGGSYNEQFF.

The J gene is TRBJ1-5, the V gene TRBV2; maybe TRBD1 (6 bases). The CDR3 consists of 13 residues. V was trimmed by 6 bases and J by 5 bases, leaving 11 bases between them. The germline CDR1 and CDR2 sequences are SNHLY and FYNNEI. The CDR3 protein is CASRGGPDQPQHF. DNA for the CDR3: TGTGCCAGCAGGGGGGGGCCCGATCAGCCCCAGCATTTT.

V is TRBV2 and J is TRBJ1-2, with TRBD1 as a possible D gene (5 bases). The CDR3 sequence is 14 residues long. CDR1 and CDR2 (germline): SNHLY, FYNNEI. V was cut by 5 bases and J by 0 bases, with 10 bases left in between. The CDR3 coding sequence is TGTGCCAGCAGTCGTACAGGATCTAACTATGGCTACACCTTC. It yields the protein CASSRTGSNYGYTF.

This chain uses TRBV5-1 with TRBJ1-1; D is undetermined. The V end was cut by 0 bases, the J end by 3 bases, with 6 bases between. The CDR3 runs to 13 residues. Per germline, CDR1 SGHRS and CDR2 YFSETQ. CDR3 sequence (DNA): TGCGCCAGCAGCTTGGCCGGGTACACTGAAGCTTTCTTT. Protein product: CASSLAGYTEAFF.

This sequence joins TRBV7-2 and TRBJ1-4; 9 bases align to TRBD1. J lost 3 bases, V lost 5 bases, and 4 bases had no gene match. Germline V lookup: CDR1 SGHTA, CDR2 FQGNSA. The CDR3 runs to 15 residues. CDR3: CASSLYRGPNEKLFF. CDR3 DNA sequence: TGTGCCAGCAGCCTTTACAGGGGGCCTAATGAAAAACTGTTTTTT.

The chain uses TRBV12-5 and TRBJ2-7; 8 bases align to TRBD2. Trimming cost V 0 bases and J 2 bases; bases outside gene matches: 18. Germline CDR1 reads LGHNT; CDR2 reads FRNRAP. This CDR3 has 20 amino acids. CDR3 residues: CASGLVSRSLGSGVTYEQYF. The CDR3 nucleotides read TGTGCTAGTGGTTTGGTATCCCGTTCCTTAGGTAGCGGGGTAACCTACGAGCAGTACTTC.

A single count supports this clone. The chain uses TRBV5-8 and TRBJ1-5, with 9 nucleotides matching TRBD1. Trimming took 2 bases from V and 2 from J; bases not matched to a gene: 2. Per germline, CDR1 SGHTS and CDR2 YDEGEE. The CDR3 spans 15 residues. CDR3 sequence reads: CASSFRTGGNQPQHF. Here the CDR3 DNA reads TGTGCCAGCAGCTTTCGGACAGGGGGCAATCAGCCCCAGCATTTT.

The rearrangement links TRBV7-6 to TRBJ1-1; D gene ambiguous. V was clipped by 5 bases and J by 4 bases, with 8 bases between them. This CDR3 comprises 12 residues. Germline values: CDR1 SGHVS, CDR2 FNYEAQ. The CDR3 DNA is TGTGCCAGCAGCCGCGATCGCACTGAAGCTTTCTTT. Translation gives CASSRDRTEAFF.

This clone came up a few times. The chain combines TRBV6-5 with TRBJ2-2; a weak D match, TRBD1 (5 bases). V was shortened by 2 bases and J by 5 bases, with 15 bases between the two germline ends. This CDR3 region has 16 residues. Germline V gene lookup returns CDR1 MNHEY and CDR2 SVGAGI. The DNA of the CDR3 is TGTGCCAGCAGTTACCCGGCAGGGCTTGGGACCGGGGAGCTGTTTTTT. Translated, it gives CASSYPAGLGTGELFF.

This chain connects TRBV25-1 to TRBJ2-2; no clear D. The length of the CDR3 is 12 residues. V lost 7 bases to trimming and J lost 3 bases, with 6 bases between them. The germline V gene encodes CDR1 MGHDK and CDR2 SYGVNS. Here the CDR3 reads CASIADTGELFF. The CDR3, as DNA: TGTGCCAGCATTGCGGACACCGGGGAGCTGTTTTTT.

The rearrangement links TRBV7-2 to TRBJ2-7; D not certain. CDR3 length: 14 residues. Germline CDR1 SGHTA, CDR2 FQGNSA. Deletions cut 0 bases from V and 5 bases from J, with 11 bases between. CDR3 residues: CASSLALARHEQYF. CDR3 DNA sequence: TGTGCCAGCAGCTTAGCGCTGGCGAGGCACGAGCAGTACTTC.

This chain links TRBV5-4 with TRBJ1-2; TRBD1 aligns across 8 bases. The CDR3 is 15 residues long. V lost 3 bases and J lost 4; bases outside the gene matches: 8. Per the germline V gene, CDR1 is SGHNT and CDR2 is YYREEE (reference sequence). The CDR3: CASSSLTGALYGYTF. CDR3 coding DNA: TGTGCCAGCAGCTCCCTGACAGGGGCCCTCTATGGCTACACCTTC. Supplemented by reference TRBV5-4 and TRBJ1-2, the full variable domain reads ETGVTQSPTHLIKTRGQQVTLRCSSQSGHNTVSWYQQALGQGPQFIFQYYREEENGRGNFPPRFSGLQFPNYSSELNVNALELDDSALYLCASSSLTGALYGYTFGSGTRLTVV.

The chain is built from TRBV6-2 or TRBV6-3 and TRBJ1-5, with D perhaps matching TRBD1 (6 bases). Germline V gene data show CDR1 as MNHEY and CDR2 as SVGEGT. Trimming stripped 2 bases from V and 5 bases from J, with 13 bases between. The CDR3 contains 15 residues. CDR3 bases: TGTGCCAGCAGTTACGGGGGGGCCCTCCATCAGCCCCAGCATTTT. Its translation: CASSYGGALHQPQHF.

This rearrangement joins TRBV7-2 to TRBJ2-3, with D possibly being TRBD1 (5 bases). With 6 bases removed from V and 4 bases from J, the gap between germline ends came to 14 bases. CDR3 length: 14 amino acids. In germline, CDR1 is SGHTA, CDR2 FQGNSA. The CDR3 loop reads CASSRIRGADTQYF. The CDR3 DNA follows: TGTGCCAGCAGTCGCATTAGGGGCGCAGATACGCAGTATTTT. Using reference TRBV7-2 and TRBJ2-3 for the parts outside the CDR3, the full variable domain is GAGVSQSPSNKVTEKGKDVELRCDPISGHTALYWYRQSLGQGLEFLIYFQGNSAPDKSGLPSDRFSAERTGGSVSTLTIQRTQQEDSAVYLCASSRIRGADTQYFGPGTRLTVL.

This chain links TRBV7-9 with TRBJ1-1; no clear D gene. This CDR3 contains 13 residues. With 8 bases removed from V and 2 bases from J, the gap between germline ends came to 12 bases. Germline V lookup: CDR1 SEHNR, CDR2 FQNEAQ (reference sequence). CDR3 amino acids: CASGWASNTEAFF. The CDR3 coding sequence is TGTGCCAGCGGATGGGCCTCAAACACTGAAGCTTTCTTT.

The chain uses TRBV5-6 and TRBJ1-2; no clear D. The CDR3 consists of 14 residues. V gave up 1 base and J gave up 3 bases, with 10 bases separating them. Germline CDR1 is SGHDT and CDR2 is YYEEEE. CDR3 region: CASSLPRSDYGYTF. CDR3 bases: TGTGCCAGCAGCTTGCCCCGATCGGACTATGGCTACACCTTC.